The present T cell receptor (beta chain) was sequenced within a study of blood T cell repertoires in COVID-19. Study background: COVID-19 samples from acute and convalescent phases originated in the United States, Italy and Spain.

Original handling: Cell counts per sample came from amplifying reference gene primers. The repertoire was sequenced with immunoSEQ multiplex PCR; TCRdb's copy has only in-frame clones and lacks some. The V and J calls and clone size were taken over from that table, and D and trimming were inferred from the DNA. The sample contains about 130,000 clones, around 90% of which appear only once. The source is a man aged 50 to 60 with COVID-19, enrolled during active disease. The sequenced material came from peripheral blood.

CDR3 sequence (DNA): TGTGCCAGCGCACTAGCGTTCTCCTACAATGAGCAGTTCTTC. Its protein product is CASALAFSYNEQFF. The rearrangement joins TRBV28 to TRBJ2-1; the match to TRBD2 covers 7 bases. CDR3 size: 14 residues. The germline V gene has CDR1 MDHEN and CDR2 SYDVKM. The junction had 4 bases not matched to a gene; V was cut back by 8 bases and J by 0 bases.